The entry that follows covers one T cell receptor (beta chain) sequence. Its antigen has not been determined. Base qualities are not at hand, and no much larger clone is one base apart. What the time point label conveys for this sample: newly diagnosed, previously untreated cHL patient sample. CD4+ T cells were purified from thawed PBMCs by magnetic negative selection with a Miltenyi CD4+ T cell isolation kit. As a comparison group for the relapsed/refractory trial patients, PBMCs were sequenced from patients with newly diagnosed, previously untreated classical Hodgkin lymphoma. Peripheral blood was collected in 8 mL Vacutainer Cell Preparation Tubes, from which PBMCs were isolated by centrifugation and then cryopreserved. Purified CD4+ and CD8+ fractions were prepared only for cases in which an additional PBMC sample was available. Magnetically labelled cells were depleted on LS columns in a quadroMACS separator, and the flow-through was collected as the purified fraction.

The data were taken from a study of PD-1 blockade in classical Hodgkin lymphoma (dated by TCRdb to 2020 to 2021). Study-wide context: A peripheral blood immune signature of response to PD-1 blockade in classical Hodgkin lymphoma was defined using TCR beta sequencing and CyTOF. Summary of the overall study and its limitations: The study covered only a single clinical trial cohort, and the causes of the repertoire differences, possibly disease activity or prior therapy, were still not defined. Baseline TCR diversity was reported as lower in newly diagnosed patients than in healthy donors, and lower still in relapsed/refractory patients.

The CDR3 runs 15 residues from the cysteine to the phenylalanine. Of all the DNA, just the CDR3 is kept, 45 bases in frame from base 1. V and J lose 0 bases and 0 bases, and a span of 7 bases separates them. CDR1 and CDR2 are drawn from the germline V gene: SGDLS, YYNGEE. The Qiagen DNeasy kit was used to extract genomic DNA from unsorted PBMCs and from the negatively selected CD4+ and CD8+ fractions. Using primers that anneal to V and J segments, immunoSEQ multiplex PCR amplified the TCR beta CDR3 regions. Amplification bias was minimized using a synthetic immune receptor repertoire, and residual bias was removed computationally after sequencing. In the source study's methods: Custom Python scripts were used to quantify repertoire diversity as the Shannon entropy index. The unsorted, CD4+ and CD8+ repertoires were each analyzed separately, with the exception of combined analyses, where CD4+ and CD8+ sequences were merged in silico. TCRdb holds this immuneACCESS table with in-frame rearrangements only. Some clones are missing; in checked studies, unresolved V genes explain under half, and the rest has no known cause. V, J and clone size were drawn from that table, and D and trimming were deduced from the DNA. The sample table shows 20,000 to 30,000 clones, and around 90% are seen once. In total, the top ten clones hold more than 0.45% of the sample.

Recombination linked TRBV9 to TRBJ1-3; the D gene cannot be resolved reliably. The sequenced sample was CD4+ T cells from blood. The clonotype originates from a human donor with classical Hodgkin lymphoma. The sequenced DNA: TGTGCCAGCAGCGTAGAATACTTCTCTGGAAACACCATATATTTT. Translated, it reads CASSVEYFSGNTIYF.